These T cell receptor beta chains were read from a single sample in a study of blood T cell repertoires in COVID-19. TCRdb keeps only in-frame clones here, not all; method: immunoSEQ multiplex PCR. The top ten hold about 15% of the sample, which has 50,000 to 55,000 clones, about 90% seen once. The material sequenced was peripheral blood. All receptors come from a human donor with active COVID-19. The donor label of this sample is uncertain. Each CDR3 is given with its conserved first and last residue. A D gene is named only where the DNA matches it firmly. The size field is filled for only some rows; it gives once, few, many or a size class.

.	few	TRBV6-5	TRBJ2-5	TGTGCCAGCAGCCTAGACGAGGGAGAGACCCAGTACTTC	CASSLDEGETQYF
.	.	TRBV14	TRBJ1-2	TGTGCCAGCAGCCAACTACAGGCCTTATATGGCTACACCTTC	CASSQLQALYGYTF
TRBD1	.	TRBV4-3	TRBJ1-1	TGCGCCAGCAGCACGGACAGGGACGAGAGGGTTGAAGCTTTCTTT	CASSTDRDERVEAFF
.	.	TRBV5-1	TRBJ1-1	TGCGCCAGCAGCTCCGCCGCCAGTCCGTCTAACACTGAAGCTTTCTTT	CASSSAASPSNTEAFF
.	few	TRBV7-3	TRBJ2-2	TGTGCCAGCAGCTCAGACAGGTTTGCCGGGGAGCTGTTTTTT	CASSSDRFAGELFF
TRBD2	.	TRBV4-1	TRBJ2-1	TGCGCCAGCAGCCGACTAGCGGACTACAATGAGCAGTTCTTC	CASSRLADYNEQFF
TRBD1	.	TRBV27	TRBJ1-1	TGTGCCAGCAGTCCCAGGTACCTGGCAGGGGGTTTGACTGAAGCTTTCTTT	CASSPRYLAGGLTEAFF
TRBD1	.	TRBV2	TRBJ1-5	TGTGCCAGCAGTGAAGCAGGGGGCGGCAATCAGCCCCAGCATTTT	CASSEAGGGNQPQHF
.	.	TRBV12-3/TRBV12-4	TRBJ2-3	TGTGCCAGCAGTCCGCCCTCCGGGACGCAGTATTTT	CASSPPSGTQYF
.	.	TRBV5-1	TRBJ1-2	TGCGCCAGCAGCTTGAGTGACACGTATGGCTACACCTTC	CASSLSDTYGYTF
.	.	TRBV6-1	TRBJ2-3	TGTGCCAGCAGTGAACTGTTTTCGGGGACAGATACGCAGTATTTT	CASSELFSGTDTQYF
TRBD1	.	TRBV19	TRBJ1-1	TGTGCCAGTAAACCACGGACAGGGTGGGCTTTCTTT	CASKPRTGWAFF
.	.	TRBV4-3	TRBJ2-7	TGCGCCAGCAGCCAAGGTCCAGGAAACGAGCAGTACTTC	CASSQGPGNEQYF
TRBD1	once	TRBV3-1/TRBV3-2	TRBJ1-6	TGTGCCAGCAGCCAAGCTGCGACAGGGTCTCGGAGAGCACCCCTCCACTTT	CASSQAATGSRRAPLHF
.	.	TRBV5-1	TRBJ1-1	TGCGCCAGCAGCTTGGGAGGGGGTGGCACTGAAGCTTTCTTT	CASSLGGGGTEAFF
.	.	TRBV7-9	TRBJ1-4	TGTGCCAGCAGCGGAAGCGACAGGCAAAAACTGTTTTTT	CASSGSDRQKLFF
.	.	TRBV19	TRBJ2-1	TGTGCCATTCTACAGACAGACAGGTACAATGAGCAGTTCTTC	CAILQTDRYNEQFF
.	few	TRBV4-3	TRBJ1-4	TGCGCCAGCAGCCAAGACCGAAACCCCCTAGTCTTGGAAAAACTGTTTTTT	CASSQDRNPLVLEKLFF
.	.	TRBV5-6	TRBJ2-7	TGTGCCAGCAGCCCATTGGGCGCCGCGTCCTACGAGCAGTACTTC	CASSPLGAASYEQYF
TRBD2	.	TRBV19	TRBJ2-4	TGTGCCAGTAGTATGGCGACTAGCGGGGGGTCCCTAGCCAAAAACATTCAGTACTTC	CASSMATSGGSLAKNIQYF
.	.	TRBV7-6	TRBJ2-3	TGTGCCAGCCGGGGGGCTGACGGCCCCACAGATACGCAGTATTTT	CASRGADGPTDTQYF
.	.	TRBV7-6	TRBJ2-5	TGTGCCAGCAGCTTACGGGACACCCTCGGAGAGACCCAGTACTTC	CASSLRDTLGETQYF
TRBD1	.	TRBV7-9	TRBJ1-1	TGTGCCAGCAGCATGATGGACAGGGAAGCTTTCTTT	CASSMMDREAFF
.	.	TRBV7-9	TRBJ1-2	TGTGCCAGCAGCCCCTTAGGACAGATTAACTATGGCTACACCTTC	CASSPLGQINYGYTF
.	.	TRBV27	TRBJ2-7	TGTGCCAGCAGCGCAGGGATAGACTACGAGCAGTACTTC	CASSAGIDYEQYF
.	.	TRBV6-6	TRBJ1-1	TGTGCCAGCGTATCCGGGGGGATGAACACTGAAGCTTTCTTT	CASVSGGMNTEAFF
TRBD1	.	TRBV4-2	TRBJ1-4	TGTGCCAGCAGCCAAGAGCGCGGGACAGGTGAAAAACTGTTTTTT	CASSQERGTGEKLFF
.	.	TRBV15	TRBJ1-6	TGTGCCACCAGCGTCGTCCGGGGATCTTTTAATTCACCCCTCCACTTT	CATSVVRGSFNSPLHF
TRBD1	.	TRBV6-5	TRBJ1-5	TGTGCCAGCAGTTACTCGGGACAGCTCAATCAGCCCCAGCATTTT	CASSYSGQLNQPQHF
TRBD1	.	TRBV5-1	TRBJ2-1	TGCGCCAGCAGCTTGTGGGGGACAGGGGTTTCAATTTGGTCAGTCGACAATGAGCAGTTCTTC	CASSLWGTGVSIWSVDNEQFF
TRBD2	.	TRBV7-2	TRBJ2-3	TGTGCCAGCAGCGCGATCGGACTAGCGGGGGGGAGAGGTACGCAGTATTTT	CASSAIGLAGGRGTQYF
TRBD1	.	TRBV18	TRBJ2-1	TGTGCCAGCTGCACCAGGGCAGGGGGTAACAATGAGCAGTTCTTC	CASCTRAGGNNEQFF
.	.	TRBV9	TRBJ1-1	TGTGCCAGCAGCGTAGCAAGGGAGGGCACTGAAGCTTTCTTT	CASSVAREGTEAFF
TRBD1	.	TRBV6-5	TRBJ2-4	TGTGCCAGCAGCCCCAGCCGGGACAGGGGGCTCTTATTT	CASSPSRDRGLLF
TRBD1	.	TRBV4-1	TRBJ2-2	TGCGCCAGCAGCCAAGATCCGGACAGGGGGCCGACCGGGGAGCTGTTTTTT	CASSQDPDRGPTGELFF
.	.	TRBV10-3	TRBJ1-2	TGTGCCATCAGTGATCGGGGAACAGTATCCGGCTACACCTTC	CAISDRGTVSGYTF
TRBD2	.	TRBV7-6	TRBJ2-3	TGTGCCAGCAGCTTTGGAGGGACTAGCGGGGTTACGCAGTATTTT	CASSFGGTSGVTQYF
TRBD1	.	TRBV3-1/TRBV3-2	TRBJ1-5	TGTGCCAGCAGCCTGGGACAGAGCAATCAGCCCCAGCATTTT	CASSLGQSNQPQHF
TRBD1	.	TRBV2	TRBJ2-5	TGTGCCAGCAGGGGGGACAGAACACAAGAGACCCAGTACTTC	CASRGDRTQETQYF
TRBD1	.	TRBV11-3	TRBJ1-4	TGTGCCAGCAGCACTGGCGGGACAGGGTCTAATGAAAAACTGTTTTTT	CASSTGGTGSNEKLFF
TRBD1	few	TRBV10-1	TRBJ2-2	TGCGCCAGCGGCGTGACAGGGTGGAAGACCGGGGAGCTGTTTTTT	CASGVTGWKTGELFF
.	.	TRBV7-9	TRBJ1-3	TGTGCCAGCAGCTTAGTGGCCTCTAGCTCTGGAAACACCATATATTTT	CASSLVASSSGNTIYF
TRBD1	.	TRBV20-1	TRBJ1-2	TGCACCCCGGGACAGCTATATGGCTACACCTTC	CTPGQLYGYTF
TRBD2	.	TRBV6-6	TRBJ2-3	TGTGCCAGCAGTCCCCCCGGGACTAGACCTAGCACAGATACGCAGTATTTT	CASSPPGTRPSTDTQYF
.	.	TRBV5-1	TRBJ2-3	TGCGCCAGCAGCTTGATGACAGACCCCACACACACAGATACGCAGTATTTT	CASSLMTDPTHTDTQYF
.	.	TRBV19	TRBJ1-2	TGTGCCAGTAGTCCGCTTAAGGGGTACTATGGCTACACCTTC	CASSPLKGYYGYTF
.	.	TRBV5-1	TRBJ2-3	TGCGCCAGTGCGACAGGTTTTGTCACAGATACGCAGTATTTT	CASATGFVTDTQYF
.	.	TRBV4-1	TRBJ1-2	TGCGCCAGCAGCCAAGGCAGTAATAACTATGGCTACACCTTC	CASSQGSNNYGYTF
.	.	TRBV3-1/TRBV3-2	TRBJ1-1	TGTGCCAGCAGCCAACAGGGCTTGAACACTGAAGCTTTCTTT	CASSQQGLNTEAFF
.	.	TRBV3-1/TRBV3-2	TRBJ2-3	TGTGCCAGCAGCCAAGATTTGTGGGCGGGCTCTAGCACAGATACGCAGTATTTT	CASSQDLWAGSSTDTQYF
.	.	TRBV19	TRBJ2-1	TGTGCCAGTAGTGTCGGGGGGCTCTACAATGAGCAGTTCTTC	CASSVGGLYNEQFF
TRBD1	.	TRBV2	TRBJ2-7	TGTGCCAGCAGAACAGGGGATAGCTCCTACGAGCAGTACTTC	CASRTGDSSYEQYF
.	.	TRBV20-1	TRBJ1-1	TGCAGTGCTAGAGGTGTGAGGGAAGCTTTCTTT	CSARGVREAFF
TRBD1	.	TRBV2	TRBJ2-5	TGTGCCAGCAGGACCGGGACAGCAGAATCCCAGTACTTC	CASRTGTAESQYF
TRBD1	.	TRBV6-1	TRBJ2-7	TGTGCCAGCAGTGAACCGGGACAGGGTTTCCACGAGCAGTACTTC	CASSEPGQGFHEQYF
TRBD2	once	TRBV7-2	TRBJ2-7	TGTGCCAGCAGCCCCCGAAGAGCGGGGGGAGGGGAGCAGTACTTC	CASSPRRAGGGEQYF
TRBD1	.	TRBV3-1/TRBV3-2	TRBJ1-2	TGTGCCAGCAGTTCAGCGGGGACAGGGTTGTCGTATGGCTACACCTTC	CASSSAGTGLSYGYTF
.	.	TRBV2	TRBJ2-2	TGTGCCAGCAGTGAGTCCTCAAGGAGGGCCGGGGAGCTGTTTTTT	CASSESSRRAGELFF
TRBD2	.	TRBV11-3	TRBJ2-1	TGTGCCAGCAGCCCCCCGGGACTAGCGGGGTCTGATGAGCAGTTCTTC	CASSPPGLAGSDEQFF